This T cell receptor (beta chain) was observed in a study of technical replicates of blood from a handful of donors. CDR1 and CDR2 from the germline V gene are SGDLS and YYNGEE. With 3 bases removed from V and 3 bases from J, the gap between germline ends came to 10 bases. CDR3 length: 13 amino acids. Measured with immunoSEQ multiplex PCR; TCRdb has only the in-frame clones, and not every one. The sample carries 74,000 or so clones, 96% recorded once. This clone showed up just once. The receptor's source is a human donor in good health. V and J are TRBV9 and TRBJ2-7; possible D gene TRBD1, 5 bases. The sample was T cells isolated from PBMCs. The CDR3 protein is CASSADSYYEQYF. In DNA, the CDR3 is TGTGCCAGCAGCGCCGACAGTTACTACGAGCAGTACTTC.